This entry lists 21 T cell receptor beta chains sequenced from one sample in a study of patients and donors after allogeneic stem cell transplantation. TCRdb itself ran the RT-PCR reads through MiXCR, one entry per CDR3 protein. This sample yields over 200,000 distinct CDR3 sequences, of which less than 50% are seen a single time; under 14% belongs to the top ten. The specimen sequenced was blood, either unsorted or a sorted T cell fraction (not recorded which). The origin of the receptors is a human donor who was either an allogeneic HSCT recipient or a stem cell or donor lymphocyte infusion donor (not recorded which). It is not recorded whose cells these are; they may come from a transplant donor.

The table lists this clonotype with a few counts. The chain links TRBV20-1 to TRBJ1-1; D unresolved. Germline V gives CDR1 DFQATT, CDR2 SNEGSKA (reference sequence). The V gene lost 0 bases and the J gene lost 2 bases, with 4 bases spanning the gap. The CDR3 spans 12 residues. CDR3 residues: CSARDRNTEAFF. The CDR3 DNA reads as TGCAGTGCTAGAGACAGAAACACTGAAGCTTTCTTT.

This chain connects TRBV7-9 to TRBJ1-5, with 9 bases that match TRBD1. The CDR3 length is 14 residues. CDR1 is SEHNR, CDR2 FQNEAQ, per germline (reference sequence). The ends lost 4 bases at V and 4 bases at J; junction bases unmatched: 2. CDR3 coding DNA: TGTGCCAGCAGCTACGGGACAGGGAATCAGCCCCAGCATTTT. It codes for CASSYGTGNQPQHF.

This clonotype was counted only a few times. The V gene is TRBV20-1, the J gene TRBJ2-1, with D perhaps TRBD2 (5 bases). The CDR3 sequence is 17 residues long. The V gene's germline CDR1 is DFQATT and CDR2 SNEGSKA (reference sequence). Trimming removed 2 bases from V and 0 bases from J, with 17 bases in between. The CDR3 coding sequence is TGCAGTGCTAGAATGTTAGGACTCCTCAGCTCCTACAATGAGCAGTTCTTC. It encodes CSARMLGLLSSYNEQFF.

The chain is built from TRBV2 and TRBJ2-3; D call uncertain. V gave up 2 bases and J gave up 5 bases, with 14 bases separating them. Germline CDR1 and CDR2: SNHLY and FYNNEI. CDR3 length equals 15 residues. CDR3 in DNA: TGTGCCAGCAGTGAAACGAGAAGTCGGAGAGATACGCAGTATTTT. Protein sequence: CASSETRSRRDTQYF.

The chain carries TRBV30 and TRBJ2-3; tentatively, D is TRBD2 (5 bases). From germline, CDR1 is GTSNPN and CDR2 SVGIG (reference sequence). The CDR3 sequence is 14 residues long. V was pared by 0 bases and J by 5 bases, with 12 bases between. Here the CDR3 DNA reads TGTGCCTGGAGTGTCCCTCCCGGAGGAGATACGCAGTATTTT. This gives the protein CAWSVPPGGDTQYF.

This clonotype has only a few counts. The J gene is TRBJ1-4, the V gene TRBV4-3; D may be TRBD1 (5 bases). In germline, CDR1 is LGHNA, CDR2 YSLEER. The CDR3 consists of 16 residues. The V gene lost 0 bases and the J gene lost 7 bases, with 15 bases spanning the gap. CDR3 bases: TGCGCCAGCAGCCAAGATCAGGCGGGGACGGGTGAAAAACTGTTTTTT. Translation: CASSQDQAGTGEKLFF.

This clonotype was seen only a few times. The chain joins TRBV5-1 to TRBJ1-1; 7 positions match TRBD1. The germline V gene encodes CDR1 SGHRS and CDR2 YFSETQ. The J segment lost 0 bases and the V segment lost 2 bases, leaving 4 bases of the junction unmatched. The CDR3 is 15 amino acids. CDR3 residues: CASSFGTEMNTEAFF. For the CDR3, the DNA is TGCGCCAGCAGCTTCGGGACAGAAATGAACACTGAAGCTTTCTTT.

The CDR3 loop is CSASSRDMYYEQYF. Written as DNA, the CDR3 is TGCAGTGCTAGCAGTAGGGACATGTACTACGAGCAGTACTTC. J is TRBJ2-7 and V is TRBV20-1; D possibly corresponds to TRBD1 (6 bases). The CDR3 loop spans 14 amino acids. V lost 3 bases and J 3 bases, leaving 15 bases between the germline ends. Germline V gene lookup returns CDR1 DFQATT and CDR2 SNEGSKA (reference sequence).

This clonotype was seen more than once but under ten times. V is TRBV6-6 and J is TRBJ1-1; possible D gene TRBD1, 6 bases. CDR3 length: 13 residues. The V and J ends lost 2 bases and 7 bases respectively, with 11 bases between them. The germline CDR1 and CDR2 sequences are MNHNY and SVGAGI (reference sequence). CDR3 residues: CASSYPGVIEAFF. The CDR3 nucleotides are TGTGCCAGCAGTTACCCAGGGGTGATTGAAGCTTTCTTT.

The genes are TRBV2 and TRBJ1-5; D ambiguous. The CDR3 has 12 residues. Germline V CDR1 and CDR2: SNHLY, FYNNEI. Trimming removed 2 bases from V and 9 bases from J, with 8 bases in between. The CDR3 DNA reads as TGTGCCAGCAGTGAAATTATCCCGCCCCAGCATTTT. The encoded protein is CASSEIIPPQHF.

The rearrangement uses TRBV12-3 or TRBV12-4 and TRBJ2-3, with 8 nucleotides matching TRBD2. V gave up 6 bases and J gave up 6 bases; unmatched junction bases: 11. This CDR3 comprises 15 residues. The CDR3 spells CASRPGVAGPDTQYF. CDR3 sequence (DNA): TGTGCCAGCAGACCCGGGGTAGCGGGGCCGGATACGCAGTATTTT.

The CDR3 sequence: CASSSSGSTDTQYF. The CDR3 DNA follows: TGTGCCAGCAGCTCTAGCGGTAGCACAGATACGCAGTATTTT. This sequence joins TRBV7-2 and TRBJ2-3; TRBD2 aligns across 7 bases. Trimming removed 4 bases from V and 0 bases from J; junction bases left unmatched: 1. In germline, CDR1 is SGHTA, CDR2 FQGNSA. The CDR3 has 14 residues.

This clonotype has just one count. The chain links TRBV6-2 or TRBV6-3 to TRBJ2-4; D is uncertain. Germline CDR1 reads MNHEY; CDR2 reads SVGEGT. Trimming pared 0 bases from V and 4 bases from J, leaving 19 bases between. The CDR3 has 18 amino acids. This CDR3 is CASSYSIKVGSWKNIQYF. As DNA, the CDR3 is TGTGCCAGCAGTTACTCGATTAAAGTGGGGTCGTGGAAAAACATTCAGTACTTC.

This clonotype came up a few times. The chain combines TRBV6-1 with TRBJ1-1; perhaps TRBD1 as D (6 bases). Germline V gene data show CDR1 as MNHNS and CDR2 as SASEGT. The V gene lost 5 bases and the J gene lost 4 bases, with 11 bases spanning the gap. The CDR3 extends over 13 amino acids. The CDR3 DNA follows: TGTGCCAGCAGTCACAGGGTAGGCACTGAAGCTTTCTTT. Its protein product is CASSHRVGTEAFF.

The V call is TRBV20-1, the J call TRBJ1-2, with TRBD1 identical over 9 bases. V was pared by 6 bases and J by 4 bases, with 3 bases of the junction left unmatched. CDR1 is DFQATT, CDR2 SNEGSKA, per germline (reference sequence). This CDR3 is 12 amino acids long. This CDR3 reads CSALTGGYGYTF. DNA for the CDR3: TGCAGTGCCCTGACAGGGGGCTATGGCTACACCTTC.

CDR3 region: CASSKTQGSQPQHF. CDR3 sequence (DNA): TGTGCCAGCAGTAAAACACAGGGGAGTCAGCCCCAGCATTTT. The V and J genes are TRBV12-3 or TRBV12-4 and TRBJ1-5; TRBD1 matches at 7 bases. This CDR3 has 14 amino acids. V trimming: 5 bases; J trimming: 6 bases; junction bases outside the gene matches: 7.

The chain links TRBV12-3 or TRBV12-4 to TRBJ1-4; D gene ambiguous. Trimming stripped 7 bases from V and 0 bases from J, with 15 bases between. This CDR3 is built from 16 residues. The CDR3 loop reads CASTLGLPATNEKLFF. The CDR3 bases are TGTGCCAGCACCCTAGGACTACCCGCAACTAATGAAAAACTGTTTTTT.

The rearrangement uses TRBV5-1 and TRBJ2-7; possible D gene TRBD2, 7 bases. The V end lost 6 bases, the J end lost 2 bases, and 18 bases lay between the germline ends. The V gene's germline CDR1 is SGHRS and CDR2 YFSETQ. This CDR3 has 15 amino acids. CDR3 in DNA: TGCGCCAGCACCCCTCGCGGGGGCCTTACCTACGAGCAGTACTTC. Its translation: CASTPRGGLTYEQYF.

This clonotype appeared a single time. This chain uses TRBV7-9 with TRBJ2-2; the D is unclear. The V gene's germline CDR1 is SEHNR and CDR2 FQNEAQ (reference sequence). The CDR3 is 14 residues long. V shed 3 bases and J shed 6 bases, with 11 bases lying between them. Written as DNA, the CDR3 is TGTGCCAGCAGCTTTTTGATGGGGTCCGGGGAGCTGTTTTTT. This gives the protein CASSFLMGSGELFF.

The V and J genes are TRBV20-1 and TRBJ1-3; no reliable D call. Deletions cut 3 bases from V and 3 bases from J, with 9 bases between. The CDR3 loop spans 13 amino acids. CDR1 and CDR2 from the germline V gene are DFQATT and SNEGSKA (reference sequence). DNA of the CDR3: TGCAGTGCTAGTTCTGGGGATGGAAACACCATATATTTT. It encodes CSASSGDGNTIYF.

CDR3 coding DNA: TGCGCCAGCAGCTTACCGGACAGAAACTTTGAAGCTTTCTTT. This sequence encodes CASSLPDRNFEAFF. The chain is built from TRBV5-1 and TRBJ1-1, with a possible D match to TRBD1 (6 bases). Trimming took off 2 bases at V and 7 bases at J, with 15 bases between the two ends. From germline, CDR1 is SGHRS and CDR2 YFSETQ. This CDR3 is 14 amino acids long.